This T cell receptor beta chain was sequenced for a study of T cell changes during pregnancy in multiple sclerosis. Clones were read by immunoSEQ multiplex PCR, and TCRdb kept only the in-frame ones, dropping some. This sample yields about 50,000 clones, of which 80% to 95% are seen a single time; nearly 0.4% belongs to the top ten. The germline CDR1 and CDR2 sequences are SNHLY and FYNNEI. The CDR3 covers 12 residues. The sequenced sample was CD4+ T cells from peripheral blood mononuclear cells, obtained after pregnancy. This chain connects TRBV2 to TRBJ2-5, with 7 bases lining up with TRBD1. The end of the DNA fits TRBJ2-7 better, so the J call may be wrong. The TCR sequence derives from a female donor with multiple sclerosis, enrolled in a pregnancy study. CDR3 residues: CASRAGGYEQYF. The DNA for the CDR3 is TGTGCCAGCCGGGCAGGGGGCTACGAGCAGTACTTC.